This TCR beta chain was identified in a study of shared clonotypes between healthy human individuals. Sequencing used immunoSEQ multiplex PCR; TCRdb keeps in-frame clones, though not all of them. The data hold under 1 million clones, with approximately 92% observed a single time. The naive CD8 fraction comprised CD45RO-negative cells positively selected for CCR7 and excluded terminally differentiated effector memory CD45RA+ cells. The germline CDR1 and CDR2 sequences are MNHEY and SMNVEV (reference sequence). The CDR3 is 14 residues long. Between the trimmed V and J ends, which lost 3 bases and 3 bases, there was a span of 12 bases.

The chain combines TRBV27 with TRBJ2-7, with a weak D call TRBD1 (5 bases). The source material was naive CD8+ T cells sorted from blood. The TCR was taken from a man aged 25-45 years in good health. CDR3 in amino acids: CASSFGHIGYEQYF. The CDR3 DNA reads as TGTGCCAGCAGTTTCGGACATATTGGCTACGAGCAGTACTTC.